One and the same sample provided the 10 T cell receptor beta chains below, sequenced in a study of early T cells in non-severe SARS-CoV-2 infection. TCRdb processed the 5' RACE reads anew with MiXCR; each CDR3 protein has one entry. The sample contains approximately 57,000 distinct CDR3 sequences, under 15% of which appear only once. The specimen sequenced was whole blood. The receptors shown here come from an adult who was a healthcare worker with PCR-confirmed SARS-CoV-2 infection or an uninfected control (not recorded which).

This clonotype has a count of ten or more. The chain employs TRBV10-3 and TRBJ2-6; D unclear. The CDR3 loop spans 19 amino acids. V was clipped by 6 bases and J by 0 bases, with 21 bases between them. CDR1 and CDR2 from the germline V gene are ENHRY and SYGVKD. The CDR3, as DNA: TGTGCCATCAGCACCACCTCGGTAGCTTGGACCTCTGGGGCCAACGTCCTGACTTTC. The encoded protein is CAISTTSVAWTSGANVLTF.

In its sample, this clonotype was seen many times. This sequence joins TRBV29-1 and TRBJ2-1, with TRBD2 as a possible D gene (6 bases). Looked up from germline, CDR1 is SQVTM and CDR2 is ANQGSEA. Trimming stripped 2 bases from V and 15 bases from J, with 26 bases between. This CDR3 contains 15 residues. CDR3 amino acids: CSVERSPGLDGKRFF. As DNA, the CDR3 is TGCAGCGTTGAACGGAGCCCGGGACTCGACGGAAAGAGGTTCTTC.

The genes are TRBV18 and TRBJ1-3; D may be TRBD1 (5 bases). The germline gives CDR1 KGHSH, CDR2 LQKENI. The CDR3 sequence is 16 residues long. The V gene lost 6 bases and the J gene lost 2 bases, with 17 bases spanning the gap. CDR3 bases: TGTGCCAGCTCGCCCTGGGACCAAGGGACTGGAAACACCATATATTTT. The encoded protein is CASSPWDQGTGNTIYF.

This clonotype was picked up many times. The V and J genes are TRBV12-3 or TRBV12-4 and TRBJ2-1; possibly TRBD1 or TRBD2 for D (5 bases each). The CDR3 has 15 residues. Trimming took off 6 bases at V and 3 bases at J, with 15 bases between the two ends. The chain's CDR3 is CASSQPGRHYNEQFF. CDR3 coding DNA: TGTGCCAGCAGCCAACCGGGACGGCACTACAATGAGCAGTTCTTC.

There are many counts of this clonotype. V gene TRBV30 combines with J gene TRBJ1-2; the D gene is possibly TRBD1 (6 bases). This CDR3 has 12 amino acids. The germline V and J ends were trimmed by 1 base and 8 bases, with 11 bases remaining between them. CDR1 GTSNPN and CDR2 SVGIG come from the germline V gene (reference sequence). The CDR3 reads CAWSESGEGYTF. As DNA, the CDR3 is TGTGCCTGGAGTGAGTCAGGGGAAGGCTACACCTTC.

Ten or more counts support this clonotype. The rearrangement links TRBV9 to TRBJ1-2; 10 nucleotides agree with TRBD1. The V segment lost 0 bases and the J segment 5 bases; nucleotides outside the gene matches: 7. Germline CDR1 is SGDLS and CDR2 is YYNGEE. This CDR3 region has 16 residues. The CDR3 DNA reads TGTGCCAGCAGCGTAGTGGACAGGGGGAACCGGTATGGCTACACCTTC. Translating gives CASSVVDRGNRYGYTF.

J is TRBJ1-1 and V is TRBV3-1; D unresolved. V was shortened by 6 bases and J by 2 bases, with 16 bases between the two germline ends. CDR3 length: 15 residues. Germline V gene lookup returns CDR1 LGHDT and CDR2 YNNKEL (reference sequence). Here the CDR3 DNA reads TGTGCCAGCAGGTTTTGGGGAGCAGGCAACACTGAAGCTTTCTTT. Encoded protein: CASRFWGAGNTEAFF.

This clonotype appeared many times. The CDR3 is CASSYQFSGKISGEKGEQYF. CDR3 nucleotide sequence: TGTGCCAGCAGCTACCAATTTTCCGGAAAAATCAGCGGGGAGAAGGGCGAGCAGTACTTC. The chain is built from TRBV7-8 and TRBJ2-7, with 7 bases fitting TRBD2. The germline gives CDR1 SGHVS, CDR2 FQNEAQ. The CDR3 sequence is 20 residues long. The J segment lost 6 bases and the V segment lost 4 bases, leaving 27 bases of the junction unmatched.

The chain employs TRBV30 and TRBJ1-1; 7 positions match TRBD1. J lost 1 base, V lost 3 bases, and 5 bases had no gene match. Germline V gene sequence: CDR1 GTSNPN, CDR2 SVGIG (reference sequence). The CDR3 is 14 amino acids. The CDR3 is CAWRPGQRNTEAFF. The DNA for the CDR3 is TGTGCCTGGAGACCGGGACAGCGGAACACTGAAGCTTTCTTT.

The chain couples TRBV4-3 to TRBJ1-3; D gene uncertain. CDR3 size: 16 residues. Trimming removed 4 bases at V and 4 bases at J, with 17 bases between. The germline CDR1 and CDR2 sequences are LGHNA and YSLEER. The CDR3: CASSPTYFAAGNTIYF. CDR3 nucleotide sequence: TGCGCCAGCAGCCCAACTTATTTTGCTGCGGGAAACACCATATATTTT.